This T cell receptor beta chain was identified during a study of shared clonotypes between healthy human individuals. Findings and limits, study-wide: The authors expected sequencing depth to affect clonotype sharing among donors. A small donor pool kept down the genetic and exposure-history diversity that was represented. Blood alone was sampled, and tissue repertoires likely differ.

V was trimmed by 4 bases and J by 6 bases, leaving 13 bases between them. This CDR3 spans 13 amino acids. Germline-derived CDR1 and CDR2 are MNHEY and SVGAGI. Generated by immunoSEQ multiplex PCR, the TCRdb table keeps only in-frame clones and is missing some. The sample carries around 2,000,000 clones, approximately 95% recorded once. Notes on this clone: Its antigen is unknown.

Naive CD8 isolation took CD45RO-negative cells positively selected for CCR7 and excluded terminally differentiated effector memory CD45RA+ cells. Recent acute infections and vaccinations were absent in the healthy HIV-negative adult donors. The sequencing sample was made of naive CD8+ T cells sorted from blood. The TCR was taken from a man between 18 and 29 years old in good health. This chain links TRBV6-5 with TRBJ2-7; perhaps TRBD2 as D (6 bases). CDR3 protein: CASSLGGRLEQYF. The DNA for the CDR3 is TGTGCCAGCAGTTTAGGAGGGAGACTCGAGCAGTACTTC.